The entry below describes one TCR beta chain. The data originate from a study of patients and donors after allogeneic stem cell transplantation. Each CDR3 protein gets one entry after TCRdb re-called the RT-PCR reads with MiXCR. There are hundreds of thousands of distinct CDR3 sequences in the sample; 38% occur only once, and roughly 12% lies in the top ten. Per the germline V gene, CDR1 is LGHNA and CDR2 is YNFKEQ. Trimming stripped 4 bases from V and 3 bases from J, with 13 bases between. CDR3 length: 16 amino acids. The receptor comes from a human donor who was either an allogeneic HSCT recipient or a stem cell or donor lymphocyte infusion donor (not recorded which). It is not recorded whose cells these are; they may come from a transplant donor. The chain has TRBV4-2 and TRBJ2-6; D is perhaps TRBD1 (6 bases). Sample: blood, either unsorted or a sorted T cell fraction (not recorded which). As DNA, the CDR3 is TGTGCCAGCAGCCCGTTCAACAGGGTTGGGGCCAACGTCCTGACTTTC. Translating it yields CASSPFNRVGANVLTF.